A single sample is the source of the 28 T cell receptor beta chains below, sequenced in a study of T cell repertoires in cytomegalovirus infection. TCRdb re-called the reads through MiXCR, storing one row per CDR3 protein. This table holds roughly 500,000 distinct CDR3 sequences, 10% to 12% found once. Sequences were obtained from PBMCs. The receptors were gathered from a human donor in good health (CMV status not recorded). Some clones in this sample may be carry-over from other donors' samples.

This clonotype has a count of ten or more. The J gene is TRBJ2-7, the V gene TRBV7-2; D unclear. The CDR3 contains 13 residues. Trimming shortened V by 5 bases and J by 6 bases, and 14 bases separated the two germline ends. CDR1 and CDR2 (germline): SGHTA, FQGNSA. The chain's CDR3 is CASSPPAALEQYF. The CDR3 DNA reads TGTGCCAGCAGCCCCCCGGCCGCCCTCGAGCAGTACTTC.

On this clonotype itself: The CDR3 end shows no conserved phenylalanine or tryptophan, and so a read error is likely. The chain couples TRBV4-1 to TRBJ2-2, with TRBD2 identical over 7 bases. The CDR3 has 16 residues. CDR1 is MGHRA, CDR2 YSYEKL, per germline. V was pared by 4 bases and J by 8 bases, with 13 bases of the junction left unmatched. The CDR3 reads CASSPIGGSISGELFS. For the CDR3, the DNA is TGCGCCAGCAGCCCGATTGGCGGGAGTATTTCGGGGGAGCTGTTTTCT.

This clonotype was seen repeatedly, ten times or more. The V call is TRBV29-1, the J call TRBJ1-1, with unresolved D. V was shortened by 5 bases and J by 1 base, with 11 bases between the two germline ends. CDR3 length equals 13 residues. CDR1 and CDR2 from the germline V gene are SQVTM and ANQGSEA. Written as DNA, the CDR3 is TGCAGCGTTTATCCCCCGGAGAACACTGAAGCTTTCTTT. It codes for CSVYPPENTEAFF.

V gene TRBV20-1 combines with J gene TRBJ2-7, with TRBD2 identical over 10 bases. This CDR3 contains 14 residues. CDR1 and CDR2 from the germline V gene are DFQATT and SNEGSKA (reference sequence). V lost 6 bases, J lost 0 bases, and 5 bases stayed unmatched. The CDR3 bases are TGCAGTGCGAGCTCTAGCGGGGGCTCCTACGAGCAGTACTTC. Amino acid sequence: CSASSSGGSYEQYF.

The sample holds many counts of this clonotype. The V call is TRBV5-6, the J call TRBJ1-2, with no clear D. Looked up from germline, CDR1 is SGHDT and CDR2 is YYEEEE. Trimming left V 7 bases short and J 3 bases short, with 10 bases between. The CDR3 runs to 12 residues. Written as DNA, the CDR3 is TGTGCCAGCGCCGCGATAGACTATGGCTACACCTTC. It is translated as CASAAIDYGYTF.

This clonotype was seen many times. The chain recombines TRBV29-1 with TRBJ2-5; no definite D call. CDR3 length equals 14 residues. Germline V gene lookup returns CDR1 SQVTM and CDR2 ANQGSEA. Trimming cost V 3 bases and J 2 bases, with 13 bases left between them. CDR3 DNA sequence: TGCAGCGTTGATAGGGAAGGGCTACAAGAGACCCAGTACTTC. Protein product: CSVDREGLQETQYF.

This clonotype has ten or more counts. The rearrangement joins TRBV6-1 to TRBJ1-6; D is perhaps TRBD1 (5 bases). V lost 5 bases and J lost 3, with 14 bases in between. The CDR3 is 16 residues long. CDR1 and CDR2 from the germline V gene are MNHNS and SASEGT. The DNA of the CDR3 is TGTGCCAGCAGTTCGGCGGGACCCCACTATAATTCACCCCTCCACTTT. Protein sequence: CASSSAGPHYNSPLHF.

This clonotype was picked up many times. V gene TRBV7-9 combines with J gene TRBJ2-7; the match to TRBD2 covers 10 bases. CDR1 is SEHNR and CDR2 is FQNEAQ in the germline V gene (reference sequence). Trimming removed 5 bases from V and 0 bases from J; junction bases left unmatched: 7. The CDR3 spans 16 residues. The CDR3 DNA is TGTGCCAGCAGCCCCGGAGCGGGAGGGCCCTCCTACGAGCAGTACTTC. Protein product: CASSPGAGGPSYEQYF. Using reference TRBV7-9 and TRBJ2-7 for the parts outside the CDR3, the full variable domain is DTGVSQNPRHKITKRGQNVTFRCDPISEHNRLYWYRQTLGQGPEFLTYFQNEAQLEKSRLLSDRFSAERPKGSFSTLEIQRTEQGDSAMYLCASSPGAGGPSYEQYFGPGTRLTVT.

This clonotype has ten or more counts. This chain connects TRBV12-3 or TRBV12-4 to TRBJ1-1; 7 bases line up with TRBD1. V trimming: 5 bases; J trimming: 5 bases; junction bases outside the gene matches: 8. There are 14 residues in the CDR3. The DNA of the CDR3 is TGTGCCAGCAGTACTCGACAGGGATGGACTGAAGCTTTCTTT. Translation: CASSTRQGWTEAFF.

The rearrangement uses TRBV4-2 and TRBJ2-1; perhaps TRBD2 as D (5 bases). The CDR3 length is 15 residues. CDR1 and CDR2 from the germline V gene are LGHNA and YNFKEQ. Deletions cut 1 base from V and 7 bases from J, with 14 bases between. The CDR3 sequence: CASSQVLGWENEQFF. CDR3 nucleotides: TGTGCCAGCAGCCAAGTCTTGGGTTGGGAGAATGAGCAGTTCTTC.

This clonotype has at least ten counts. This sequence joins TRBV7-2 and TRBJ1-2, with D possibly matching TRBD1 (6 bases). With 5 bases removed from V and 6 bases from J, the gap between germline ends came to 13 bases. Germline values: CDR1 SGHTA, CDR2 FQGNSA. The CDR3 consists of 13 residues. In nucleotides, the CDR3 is TGTGCCAGCAGCCTGACAGGAGAGCATGGCTACACCTTC. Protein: CASSLTGEHGYTF.

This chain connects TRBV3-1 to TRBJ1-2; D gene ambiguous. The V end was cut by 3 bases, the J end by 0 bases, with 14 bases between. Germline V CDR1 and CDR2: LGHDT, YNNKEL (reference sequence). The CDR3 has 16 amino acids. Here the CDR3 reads CASSQGGTLANYGYTF. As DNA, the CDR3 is TGTGCCAGCAGCCAGGGAGGAACTCTAGCTAACTATGGCTACACCTTC. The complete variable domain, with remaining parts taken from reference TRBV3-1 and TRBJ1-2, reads DTAVSQTPKYLVTQMGNDKSIKCEQNLGHDTMYWYKQDSKKFLKIMFSYNNKELIINETVPNRFSPKSPDKAHLNLHINSLELGDSAVYFCASSQGGTLANYGYTFGSGTRLTVV.

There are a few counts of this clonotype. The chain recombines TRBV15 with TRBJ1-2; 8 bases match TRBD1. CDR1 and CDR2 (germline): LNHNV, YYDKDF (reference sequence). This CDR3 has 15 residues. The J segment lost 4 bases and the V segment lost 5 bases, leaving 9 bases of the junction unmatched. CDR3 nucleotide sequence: TGTGCCACCAGCGAATACGACAGGGGAATCTATGGCTACACCTTC. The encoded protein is CATSEYDRGIYGYTF.

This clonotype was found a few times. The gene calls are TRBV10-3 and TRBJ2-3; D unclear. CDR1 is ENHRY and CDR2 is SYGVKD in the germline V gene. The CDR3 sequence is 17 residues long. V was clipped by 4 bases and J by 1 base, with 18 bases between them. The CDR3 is CAISGGGLARRTDTQYF. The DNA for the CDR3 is TGTGCCATCAGTGGGGGTGGGCTGGCCAGACGCACAGATACGCAGTATTTT.

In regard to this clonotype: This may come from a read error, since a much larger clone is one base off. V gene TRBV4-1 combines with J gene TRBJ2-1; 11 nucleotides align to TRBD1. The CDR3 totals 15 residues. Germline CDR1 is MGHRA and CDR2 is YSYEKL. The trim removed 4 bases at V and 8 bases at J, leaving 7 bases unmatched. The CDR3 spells CASSPRTGGVDEQFF. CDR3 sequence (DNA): TGCGCCAGCAGCCCCCGGACAGGGGGCGTGGATGAGCAGTTCTTC.

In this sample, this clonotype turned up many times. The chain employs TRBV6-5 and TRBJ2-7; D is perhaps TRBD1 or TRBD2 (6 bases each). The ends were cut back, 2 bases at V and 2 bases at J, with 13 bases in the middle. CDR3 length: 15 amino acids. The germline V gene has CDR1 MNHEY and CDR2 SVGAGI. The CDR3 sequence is CASSYNGGTAYEQYF. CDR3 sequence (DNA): TGTGCCAGCAGTTACAACGGGGGCACCGCCTACGAGCAGTACTTC.

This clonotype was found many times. The DNA of the CDR3 is TGTGCCAGCAGTTCTTACCCAGGAAGCAATCAGCCCCAGCATTTT. It encodes CASSSYPGSNQPQHF. The chain is built from TRBV12-3 or TRBV12-4 and TRBJ1-5; unclear D gene. The V end was cut by 4 bases, the J end by 1 base, with 11 bases between. The CDR3 has 15 residues.

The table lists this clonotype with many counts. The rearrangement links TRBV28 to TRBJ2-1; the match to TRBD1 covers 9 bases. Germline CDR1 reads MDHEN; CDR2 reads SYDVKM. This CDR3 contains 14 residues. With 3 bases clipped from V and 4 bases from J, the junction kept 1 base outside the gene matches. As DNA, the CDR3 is TGTGCCAGCAGTTTCGACAGGGGGTACAATGAGCAGTTCTTC. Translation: CASSFDRGYNEQFF.

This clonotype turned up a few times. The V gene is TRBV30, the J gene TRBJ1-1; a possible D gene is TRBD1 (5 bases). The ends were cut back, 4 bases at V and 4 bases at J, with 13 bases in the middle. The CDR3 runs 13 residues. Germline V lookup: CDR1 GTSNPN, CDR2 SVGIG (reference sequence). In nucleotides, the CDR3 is TGTGCCTGGAATGGGGCGGTAGGCACTGAAGCTTTCTTT. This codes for CAWNGAVGTEAFF. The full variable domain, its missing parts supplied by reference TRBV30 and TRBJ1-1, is SQTIHQWPATLVQPVGSPLSLECTVEGTSNPNLYWYRQAAGRGLQLLFYSVGIGQISSEVPQNLSASRPQDRQFILSSKKLLLSDSGFYLCAWNGAVGTEAFFGQGTRLTVV.

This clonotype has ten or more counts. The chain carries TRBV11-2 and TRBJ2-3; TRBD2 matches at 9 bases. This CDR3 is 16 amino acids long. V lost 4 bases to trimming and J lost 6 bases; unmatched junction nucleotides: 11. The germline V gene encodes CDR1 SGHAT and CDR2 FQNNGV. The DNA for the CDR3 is TGTGCCAGCAGCTCCGAAACTAGCGGGTGGTTGGATACGCAGTATTTT. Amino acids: CASSSETSGWLDTQYF.

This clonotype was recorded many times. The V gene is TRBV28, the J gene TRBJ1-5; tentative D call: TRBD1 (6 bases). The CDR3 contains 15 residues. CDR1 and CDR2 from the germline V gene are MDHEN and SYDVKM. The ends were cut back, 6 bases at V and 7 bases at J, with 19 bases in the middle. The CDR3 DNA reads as TGTGCCAGCAGACCACAGGGACCGTCATGGCAGCCCCAGCATTTT. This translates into CASRPQGPSWQPQHF.

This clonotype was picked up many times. The chain's CDR3 is CASSLAGGPGNEQFF. CDR3 DNA: TGTGCCAGCAGCTTAGCGGGAGGGCCGGGGAATGAGCAGTTCTTC. This chain connects TRBV7-3 to TRBJ2-1, with 9 bases matching TRBD2. This CDR3 is built from 15 residues. Germline trimming cut 2 bases from V and 7 bases from J; bases unmatched to any gene: 6. Germline lookup yields CDR1 SGHTA and CDR2 FQGTGA.

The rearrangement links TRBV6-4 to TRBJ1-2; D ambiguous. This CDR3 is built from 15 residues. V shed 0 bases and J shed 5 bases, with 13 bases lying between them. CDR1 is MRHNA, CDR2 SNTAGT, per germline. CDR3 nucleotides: TGTGCCAGCAGTGACTCGATGAGGGAGAAATATGGCTACACCTTC. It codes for CASSDSMREKYGYTF.

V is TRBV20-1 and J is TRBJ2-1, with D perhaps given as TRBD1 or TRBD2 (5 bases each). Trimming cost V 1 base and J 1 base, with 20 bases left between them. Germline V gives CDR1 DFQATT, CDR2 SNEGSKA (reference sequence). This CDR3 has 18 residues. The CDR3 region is CSARVGGAPVGSYNEQFF. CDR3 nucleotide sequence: TGCAGTGCTAGAGTTGGGGGTGCCCCCGTTGGATCCTACAATGAGCAGTTCTTC.

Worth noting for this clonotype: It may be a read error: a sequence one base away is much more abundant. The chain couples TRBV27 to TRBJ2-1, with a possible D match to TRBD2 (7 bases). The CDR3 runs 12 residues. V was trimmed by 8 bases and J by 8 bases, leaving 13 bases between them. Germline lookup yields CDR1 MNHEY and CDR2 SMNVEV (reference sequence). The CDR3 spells CASGWGGHEQFF. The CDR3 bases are TGTGCCAGCGGTTGGGGGGGGCATGAGCAGTTCTTC.

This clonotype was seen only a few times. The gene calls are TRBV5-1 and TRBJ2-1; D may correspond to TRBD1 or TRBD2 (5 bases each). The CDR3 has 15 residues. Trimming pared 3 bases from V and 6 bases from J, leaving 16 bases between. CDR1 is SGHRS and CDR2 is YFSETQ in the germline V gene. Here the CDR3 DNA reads TGCGCCAGCAGCTCACTGGGGGACCTCACCAATGAGCAGTTCTTC. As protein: CASSSLGDLTNEQFF.

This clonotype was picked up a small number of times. CDR3 loop: CASSLSRGRWGEQYF. The DNA for the CDR3 is TGTGCCAGCAGTTTATCCAGGGGAAGATGGGGCGAGCAGTACTTC. The chain carries TRBV28 and TRBJ2-7, with D perhaps TRBD1 (6 bases). Trimming took off 1 base at V and 6 bases at J, with 16 bases between the two ends. This CDR3 is 15 amino acids long. In germline, CDR1 is MDHEN, CDR2 SYDVKM.

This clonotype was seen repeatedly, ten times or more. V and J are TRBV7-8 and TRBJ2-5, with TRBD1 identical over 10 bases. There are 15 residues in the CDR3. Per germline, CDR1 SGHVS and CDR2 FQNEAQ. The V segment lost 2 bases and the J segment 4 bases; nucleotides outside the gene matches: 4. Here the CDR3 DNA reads TGTGCCAGCAGCTTACAAAGGGACAGGGGAGAGACCCAGTACTTC. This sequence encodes CASSLQRDRGETQYF.